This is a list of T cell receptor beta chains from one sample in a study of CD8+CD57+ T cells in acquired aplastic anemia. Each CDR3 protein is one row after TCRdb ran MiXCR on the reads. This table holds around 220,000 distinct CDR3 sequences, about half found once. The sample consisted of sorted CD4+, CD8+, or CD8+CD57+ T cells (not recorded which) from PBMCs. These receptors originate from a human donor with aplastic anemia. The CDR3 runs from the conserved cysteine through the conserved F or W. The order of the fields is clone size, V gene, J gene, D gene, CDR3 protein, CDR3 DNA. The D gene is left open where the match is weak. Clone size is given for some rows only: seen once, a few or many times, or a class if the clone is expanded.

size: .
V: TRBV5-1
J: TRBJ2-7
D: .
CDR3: CASSYTDPGQGTAYEQYF
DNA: TGCGCCAGCAGCTACACAGACCCAGGGCAGGGGACGGCCTACGAGCAGTACTTC

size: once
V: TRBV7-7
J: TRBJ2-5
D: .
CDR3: CASRLLGSEETQYF
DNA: TGTGCTAGCAGACTGCTTGGTTCGGAAGAGACCCAGTACTTC

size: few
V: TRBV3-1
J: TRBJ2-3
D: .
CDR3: CASSQGAGGDTQYF
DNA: TGTGCCAGCAGCCAAGGCGCAGGGGGGGATACGCAGTATTTT

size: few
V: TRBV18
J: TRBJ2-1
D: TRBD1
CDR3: CASSRQGASYNEQFF
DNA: TGTGCCAGCTCACGTCAGGGGGCCTCCTACAATGAGCAGTTCTTC

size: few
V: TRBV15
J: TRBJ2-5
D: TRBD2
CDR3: CATSRPVAGAETQYF
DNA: TGTGCCACCAGCAGACCAGTAGCGGGGGCAGAGACCCAGTACTTC

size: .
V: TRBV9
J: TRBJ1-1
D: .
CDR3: CASSLRELGGEAFF
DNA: TGTGCCAGCAGCCTCCGTGAGTTGGGGGGTGAAGCTTTCTTT

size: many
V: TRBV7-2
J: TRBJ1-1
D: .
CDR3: CASSPDRTLNTEAFF
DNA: TGTGCCAGCAGCCCCGACAGGACTTTGAACACTGAAGCTTTCTTT

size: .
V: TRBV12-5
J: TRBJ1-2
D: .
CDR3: CASSFGGWYGYTF
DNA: TGTGCCAGCAGTTTCGGGGGCTGGTATGGCTACACCTTC

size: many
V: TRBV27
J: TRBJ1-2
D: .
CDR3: CASSYDPDVRYGYTF
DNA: TGTGCCAGCAGTTATGACCCGGACGTACGCTATGGCTACACCTTC

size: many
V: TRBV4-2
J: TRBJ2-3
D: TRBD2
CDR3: CASSLTSGGGSLGTDTQYF
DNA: TGTGCCAGCAGCCTCACTAGCGGGGGGGGTTCTCTGGGCACAGATACGCAGTATTTT

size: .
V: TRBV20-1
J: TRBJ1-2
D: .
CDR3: CSAQDRTNYGYTF
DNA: TGCAGTGCTCAAGACAGGACTAACTATGGCTACACCTTC

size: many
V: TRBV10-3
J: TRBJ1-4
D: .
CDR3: CAISRGDNEKLFF
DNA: TGTGCCATCAGTAGAGGGGACAATGAAAAACTGTTTTTT

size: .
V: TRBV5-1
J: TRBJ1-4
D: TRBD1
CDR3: CAGSSTGSGTNEKLFF
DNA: TGCGCCGGCAGCTCGACAGGGTCAGGCACTAATGAAAAACTGTTTTTT

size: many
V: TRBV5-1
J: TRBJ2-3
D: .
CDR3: CASRATGRTDTQYF
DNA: TGCGCCAGCAGGGCTACAGGGCGCACAGATACGCAGTATTTT

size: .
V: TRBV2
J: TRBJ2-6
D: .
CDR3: CARRGVWEANVLTF
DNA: TGTGCCAGAAGAGGGGTGTGGGAGGCCAACGTCCTGACTTTC

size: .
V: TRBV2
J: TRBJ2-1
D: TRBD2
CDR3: CAGIRTSGGASDNEQFF
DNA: TGTGCCGGCATTAGGACTAGCGGGGGGGCAAGCGACAATGAGCAGTTCTTC

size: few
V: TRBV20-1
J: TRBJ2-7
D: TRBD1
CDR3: CSAGDRGWSYEQYF
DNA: TGCAGTGCAGGGGACAGGGGCTGGTCCTACGAGCAGTACTTC

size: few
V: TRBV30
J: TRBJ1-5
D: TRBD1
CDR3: CAWSRGQGMRLTQPQHF
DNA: TGTGCCTGGAGTCGGGGACAGGGGATGCGCTTAACTCAGCCCCAGCATTTT

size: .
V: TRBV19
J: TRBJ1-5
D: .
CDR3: CASSSKASPWQPQHF
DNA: TGTGCCAGTAGTTCAAAAGCATCCCCCTGGCAGCCCCAGCATTTT

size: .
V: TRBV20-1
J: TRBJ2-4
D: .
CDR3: CSATTGNGLDIQYF
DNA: TGCAGTGCCACCACTGGGAACGGGTTAGACATTCAGTACTTC

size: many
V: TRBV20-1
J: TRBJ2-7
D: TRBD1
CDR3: CSARRDRGPYEQYF
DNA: TGCAGTGCTAGAAGGGACAGGGGTCCCTACGAGCAGTACTTC

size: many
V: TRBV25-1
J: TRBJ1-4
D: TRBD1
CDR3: CASSNAGTAVNEKLFF
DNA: TGTGCCAGCAGTAACGCCGGGACAGCTGTGAATGAAAAACTGTTTTTT

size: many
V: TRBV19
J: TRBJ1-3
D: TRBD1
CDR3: CASSPRRGTGNTIYF
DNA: TGTGCCAGTAGTCCCCGCAGGGGGACCGGAAACACCATATATTTT

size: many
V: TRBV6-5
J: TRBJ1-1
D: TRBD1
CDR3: CASSPDRGVPNTEAFF
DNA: TGTGCCAGCAGTCCGGACAGGGGAGTCCCGAACACTGAAGCTTTCTTT

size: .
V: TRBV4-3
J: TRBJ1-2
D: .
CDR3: CASSLMGGYGYTF
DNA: TGCGCCAGCAGCTTGATGGGGGGTTACGGCTACACCTTC

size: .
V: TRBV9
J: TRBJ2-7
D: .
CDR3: CASSVVGRRRRGGGEQYF
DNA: TGTGCCAGCAGCGTAGTCGGTAGGAGGAGGAGGGGTGGGGGCGAGCAGTACTTC

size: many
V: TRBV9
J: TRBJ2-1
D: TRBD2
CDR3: CASSATSGGGEQFF
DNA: TGTGCCAGCAGCGCGACTAGCGGGGGAGGTGAGCAGTTCTTC

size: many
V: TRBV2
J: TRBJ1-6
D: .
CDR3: CASSEGGGNNSPLHF
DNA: TGTGCCAGCAGTGAAGGGGGCGGGAATAATTCACCCCTCCACTTT

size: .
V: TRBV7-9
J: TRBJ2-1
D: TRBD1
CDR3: CASSRTGDPISEQFF
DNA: TGTGCCAGCAGCCGGACAGGGGACCCCATAAGTGAGCAGTTCTTC

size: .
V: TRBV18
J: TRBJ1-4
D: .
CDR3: CASSPGARNEKLFF
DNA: TGTGCCAGCTCACCAGGGGCCCGTAATGAAAAACTGTTTTTT

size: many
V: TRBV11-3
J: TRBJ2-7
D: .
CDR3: CASSLVYGGDEYF
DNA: TGTGCCAGCAGCTTAGTATACGGCGGGGACGAGTACTTC

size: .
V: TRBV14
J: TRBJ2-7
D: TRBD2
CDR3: CASSHLTLAGGRSYEQYF
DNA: TGTGCCAGCAGCCATCTCACTCTAGCGGGGGGTCGGTCATACGAGCAGTACTTC

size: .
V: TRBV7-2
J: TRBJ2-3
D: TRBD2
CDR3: CASSTNRGGGGKDTQYF
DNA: TGTGCCAGCAGCACGAATAGGGGTGGCGGGGGGAAAGATACGCAGTATTTT

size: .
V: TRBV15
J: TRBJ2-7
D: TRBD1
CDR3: CATSRVGQGIGYEQYF
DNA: TGTGCCACCAGCAGGGTTGGACAGGGCATAGGCTACGAGCAGTACTTC

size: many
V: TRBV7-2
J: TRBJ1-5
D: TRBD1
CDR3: CASGQGMSQPQHF
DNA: TGTGCCAGCGGACAGGGGATGAGTCAGCCCCAGCATTTT

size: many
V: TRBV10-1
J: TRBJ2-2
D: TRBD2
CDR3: CASSDERRGDTGELFF
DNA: TGCGCCAGCAGTGACGAACGGCGGGGGGACACCGGGGAGCTGTTTTTT

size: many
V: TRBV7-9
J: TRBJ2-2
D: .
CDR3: CASSLKLGAVRVNTGELFF
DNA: TGTGCCAGCAGCTTAAAACTGGGAGCGGTCAGGGTGAACACCGGGGAGCTGTTTTTT

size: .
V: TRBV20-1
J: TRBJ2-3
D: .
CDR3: CSVSRLTDTQYF
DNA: TGCAGTGTAAGCCGACTCACAGATACGCAGTATTTT

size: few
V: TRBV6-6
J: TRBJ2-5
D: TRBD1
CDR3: CASSYSTGGPETQYF
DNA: TGTGCCAGCAGTTACTCGACAGGGGGCCCAGAGACCCAGTACTTC

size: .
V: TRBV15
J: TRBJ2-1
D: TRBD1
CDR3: CATSRPTGGEGEQFF
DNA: TGTGCCACCAGCAGACCAACAGGGGGTGAGGGTGAGCAGTTCTTC

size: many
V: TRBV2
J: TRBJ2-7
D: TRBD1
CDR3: CASNPGQGGSSYEQYF
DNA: TGTGCCAGCAACCCTGGACAGGGCGGGTCCTCCTACGAGCAGTACTTC

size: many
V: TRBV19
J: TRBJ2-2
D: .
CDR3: CASSTPGAGGELFF
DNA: TGTGCCAGTAGTACCCCAGGGGCGGGCGGGGAGCTGTTTTTT